The 32 T cell receptor beta chains below come from one sample, sequenced in a study of blood T cell repertoires in COVID-19. TCRdb's table, derived via immunoSEQ multiplex PCR, lists solely in-frame clones and lacks some. This sample has about 69,000 clones, with 75% to 80% found just once. Sequencing used peripheral blood. The receptor set was obtained from a human donor in a cohort sampled during active COVID-19.

J is TRBJ2-5 and V is TRBV4-1; possibly TRBD2 for D (6 bases). This CDR3 is 15 amino acids long. Trimming took off 0 bases at V and 5 bases at J, with 13 bases between the two ends. Germline V gene sequence: CDR1 MGHRA, CDR2 YSYEKL. The CDR3 loop is CASSQDYGSWETQYF. The CDR3 nucleotides are TGCGCCAGCAGCCAAGACTACGGGAGTTGGGAGACCCAGTACTTC.

V usage is TRBV7-2 and J usage is TRBJ1-4, with D possibly TRBD1 on 5 matching bases. Per germline, CDR1 SGHTA and CDR2 FQGNSA. This CDR3 has 15 residues. Trimming left V 1 base short and J 8 bases short, with 14 bases between. The CDR3 DNA follows: TGTGCCAGCAGCTTAGTAGGAGGGGAGGAAGAAAAACTGTTTTTT. Amino acids: CASSLVGGEEEKLFF.

The rearrangement uses TRBV6-5 and TRBJ1-3, with TRBD1 identical over 11 bases. Germline CDR1 and CDR2: MNHEY and SVGAGI. The CDR3 runs to 15 residues. V lost 6 bases and J lost 4; bases outside the gene matches: 5. The CDR3 is CASRAGTGGGNTIYF. DNA for the CDR3: TGTGCCAGCAGGGCGGGGACAGGGGGGGGAAACACCATATATTTT.

The rearrangement joins TRBV5-1 to TRBJ2-7; the D gene is possibly TRBD2 (5 bases). The CDR3 is made up of 15 amino acids. The ends were cut back, 4 bases at V and 2 bases at J, with 16 bases in the middle. CDR1 and CDR2 from the germline V gene are SGHRS and YFSETQ. CDR3 in amino acids: CASSPSVGATYEQYF. CDR3 DNA: TGCGCCAGCAGCCCGAGCGTGGGAGCGACCTACGAGCAGTACTTC.

This clone has a handful of counts. This chain joins TRBV5-1 and TRBJ2-2; TRBD1 might be the D (6 bases). V shed 2 bases and J shed 5 bases, with 16 bases lying between them. This CDR3 comprises 16 residues. Germline V gene sequence: CDR1 SGHRS, CDR2 YFSETQ. The CDR3 bases are TGCGCCAGCAGCTTTTCAGGGGCGGTGGGGACCGGGGAGCTGTTTTTT. It codes for CASSFSGAVGTGELFF.

The genes are TRBV12-3 or TRBV12-4 and TRBJ1-5; tentatively, D is TRBD1 (5 bases). This CDR3 comprises 13 residues. Trimming pared 6 bases from V and 8 bases from J, leaving 14 bases between. CDR3 DNA sequence: TGTGCCAGCAGCCTTGGGGGGGTTAAGCCCCAGCATTTT. This gives the protein CASSLGGVKPQHF.

The chain uses TRBV18 and TRBJ1-2, with TRBD1 matching 9 bases. Germline lookup yields CDR1 KGHSH and CDR2 LQKENI. The CDR3 contains 16 residues. Germline trimming cut 4 bases from V and 7 bases from J; bases unmatched to any gene: 13. The CDR3 DNA reads as TGTGCCAGCTCACACGGACAGGGGCGTACAGGGTCTGGCTACACCTTC. It yields the protein CASSHGQGRTGSGYTF.

V gene TRBV6-5 combines with J gene TRBJ2-7, with D possibly being TRBD2 (6 bases). Germline CDR1 MNHEY, CDR2 SVGAGI. V dropped 0 bases and J dropped 6 bases, with 12 bases sitting between them. The CDR3 loop spans 14 amino acids. CDR3 DNA sequence: TGTGCCAGCAGTTACTCGATTTGGGGAGGCGAGCAGTACTTC. The encoded protein is CASSYSIWGGEQYF.

The V call is TRBV19, the J call TRBJ1-5, with 10 bases matching TRBD1. The V gene end was trimmed by 7 bases and the J gene end by 5 bases; junction bases not matched to a gene: 8. The CDR3 runs to 15 residues. From germline, CDR1 is LNHDA and CDR2 SQIVND (reference sequence). CDR3 in DNA: TGTGCCAGTACCCCGAGACAGGGGGCGGATCAGCCCCAGCATTTT. It specifies CASTPRQGADQPQHF.

This clone appeared many times. The V and J genes are TRBV3-1 (or the pseudogene TRBV3-2) and TRBJ1-6; D might be TRBD1 (6 bases). Trimming cost V 7 bases and J 3 bases, with 16 bases left between them. This CDR3 is 16 amino acids long. Per the germline V gene, CDR1 is LGHDT and CDR2 is YNNKEL (reference sequence). As DNA, the CDR3 is TGTGCCAGCACGCCTGGGGGGGCCCTCTATAATTCACCCCTCCACTTT. Translation: CASTPGGALYNSPLHF.

The chain recombines TRBV6-5 with TRBJ1-1; D remains ambiguous. Germline CDR1 and CDR2: MNHEY and SVGAGI. Trimming took off 0 bases at V and 7 bases at J, with 12 bases between the two ends. This CDR3 is built from 14 residues. As DNA, the CDR3 is TGTGCCAGCAGTTACTCGGAGACCGAGAGTGAAGCTTTCTTT. Its translation is CASSYSETESEAFF.

This chain uses TRBV7-2 with TRBJ1-5; no definite D call. This CDR3 spans 14 amino acids. Germline V gene data show CDR1 as SGHTA and CDR2 as FQGNSA. Between the trimmed V and J ends, which lost 1 base and 1 base, there was a span of 5 bases. Here the CDR3 DNA reads TGTGCCAGCAGCTTAGTCGGGAGCAATCAGCCCCAGCATTTT. Translating gives CASSLVGSNQPQHF.

The rearrangement uses TRBV28 and TRBJ1-5; 9 positions match TRBD1. Germline V lookup: CDR1 MDHEN, CDR2 SYDVKM. The trim removed 5 bases at V and 2 bases at J, leaving 10 bases unmatched. The CDR3 totals 17 residues. The chain's CDR3 is CASSLHPTGGGNQPQHF. DNA for the CDR3: TGTGCCAGCAGTCTCCACCCGACAGGGGGAGGCAATCAGCCCCAGCATTTT.

This clone was picked up a small number of times. This chain uses TRBV6-5 with TRBJ1-2, with D possibly matching TRBD1 (6 bases). V lost 6 bases, J lost 0 bases, and 14 bases lay in between. Germline loops: CDR1 MNHEY, CDR2 SVGAGI. This CDR3 contains 15 residues. CDR3 protein: CASSQGQVPNYGYTF. The CDR3 DNA sequence: TGTGCCAGCAGCCAGGGACAAGTCCCTAACTATGGCTACACCTTC.

The chain combines TRBV9 with TRBJ2-3; 9 nucleotides match TRBD2. Germline CDR1 is SGDLS and CDR2 is YYNGEE. Unmatched junction bases numbered 16, after V lost 0 bases and J lost 11 bases. The CDR3 runs 17 residues. The CDR3 nucleotides read TGTGCCAGCAGCGTAGCTACTGGAGCGGGGGGTCCCCGGGTGCAGTATTTT. Translation: CASSVATGAGGPRVQYF.

The chain employs TRBV14 and TRBJ2-5; a weak D match, TRBD2 (6 bases). Germline CDR1 reads SGHDN; CDR2 reads FVKESK. Trimming stripped 0 bases from V and 9 bases from J, with 17 bases between. The CDR3 is 15 amino acids. The CDR3 region is CASSQDSGTARAQYF. The CDR3 region has the DNA TGTGCCAGCAGCCAAGATTCGGGGACTGCTAGGGCCCAGTACTTC.

V is TRBV27 and J is TRBJ2-4; TRBD1 matches at 8 bases. In germline, CDR1 is MNHEY, CDR2 SMNVEV (reference sequence). The CDR3 spans 16 residues. Germline trimming cut 4 bases from V and 0 bases from J; bases unmatched to any gene: 5. CDR3 sequence reads: CASSSLQGVAKNIQYF. CDR3 bases: TGTGCCAGCAGTTCCTTACAGGGGGTAGCCAAAAACATTCAGTACTTC.

The rearrangement joins TRBV30 to TRBJ2-3; 11 bases align to TRBD2. With 0 bases clipped from V and 4 bases from J, the junction kept 6 bases outside the gene matches. CDR1 and CDR2 from the germline V gene are GTSNPN and SVGIG (reference sequence). The CDR3 sequence is 16 residues long. Written as DNA, the CDR3 is TGTGCCTGGAGTGTACTTAGCGGGGGGGCCTCAGATACGCAGTATTTT. Translating gives CAWSVLSGGASDTQYF.

The V and J genes are TRBV5-1 and TRBJ2-5; 8 bases are shared with TRBD1. There are 14 residues in the CDR3. Germline CDR1 and CDR2: SGHRS and YFSETQ. J lost 3 bases, V lost 4 bases, and 5 bases had no gene match. This chain's CDR3 is CASSPPTGEETQYF. The CDR3, as DNA: TGCGCCAGCAGCCCCCCGACAGGGGAAGAGACCCAGTACTTC.

The chain has TRBV12-3 or TRBV12-4 and TRBJ1-1; weak D call: TRBD1 (5 bases). This CDR3 comprises 13 residues. Deletions cut 8 bases from V and 3 bases from J, with 13 bases between. The CDR3: CASRPREDTEAFF. For the CDR3, the DNA is TGTGCCAGCCGTCCCAGGGAGGACACTGAAGCTTTCTTT.

This rearrangement joins TRBV10-2 to TRBJ2-7; 10 nucleotides align to TRBD1. CDR1 is WSHSY, CDR2 SAAADI, per germline. The ends lost 6 bases at V and 8 bases at J; junction bases unmatched: 13. The CDR3 runs 15 residues. The CDR3: CASRMPGTGEDQQYF. Here the CDR3 DNA reads TGCGCCAGCAGGATGCCCGGGACAGGGGAAGATCAGCAGTACTTC.

V is TRBV3-1 (or the pseudogene TRBV3-2) and J is TRBJ2-2, with 7 bases aligning to TRBD2. The V gene end was trimmed by 1 base and the J gene end by 4 bases; junction bases not matched to a gene: 0. Germline V gives CDR1 LGHDT, CDR2 YNNKEL (reference sequence). This CDR3 region has 14 residues. The CDR3 nucleotides read TGTGCCAGCAGCCAAGGGGGGGGCACCGGGGAGCTGTTTTTT. Translating gives CASSQGGGTGELFF.

As DNA, the CDR3 is TGTGCCAGCTCACCCACACAGGGGAGCTCCTACAATGAGCAGTTCTTC. This sequence encodes CASSPTQGSSYNEQFF. The V gene is TRBV18, the J gene TRBJ2-1; 7 bases map to TRBD1. In germline, CDR1 is KGHSH, CDR2 LQKENI. With V trimmed by 3 bases and J by 0 bases, 5 bases remained unmatched. The CDR3 covers 16 residues.

The V call is TRBV21-1, the J call TRBJ2-7; the table's D call, TRBD1, has no DNA check behind it. TRBV21-1 is tagged as a pseudogene. There are 14 residues in the CDR3. In nucleotides, the CDR3 is TGTGCCAGCAGCCGGGCGGGACAGGGGTACGAGCAGTACTTC. It codes for CASSRAGQGYEQYF.

The chain employs TRBV25-1 and TRBJ1-4; no clear D. The V gene's germline CDR1 is MGHDK and CDR2 SYGVNS. Trimming pared 6 bases from V and 1 base from J, leaving 12 bases between. CDR3 length equals 15 residues. CDR3 in DNA: TGTGCCAGCAGCGGAACGGCAGGAACTAATGAAAAACTGTTTTTT. This sequence encodes CASSGTAGTNEKLFF. Supplemented by reference TRBV25-1 and TRBJ1-4, the full variable domain reads EADIYQTPRYLVIGTGKKITLECSQTMGHDKMYWYQQDPGMELHLIHYSYGVNSTEKGDLSSESTVSRIRTEHFPLTLESARPSHTSQYLCASSGTAGTNEKLFFGSGTQLSVL.

V and J are TRBV5-1 and TRBJ2-7; possible D gene TRBD1, 6 bases. The CDR3 is made up of 17 amino acids. CDR1 and CDR2 from the germline V gene are SGHRS and YFSETQ. The germline V and J ends were trimmed by 0 bases and 6 bases, with 22 bases remaining between them. CDR3 sequence reads: CASSLGPTGPSGPEQYF. In nucleotides, the CDR3 is TGCGCCAGCAGCTTGGGCCCGACAGGTCCGTCGGGTCCCGAGCAGTACTTC. Full variable domain (rest looked up from reference TRBV5-1 and TRBJ2-7): KAGVTQTPRYLIKTRGQQVTLSCSPISGHRSVSWYQQTPGQGLQFLFEYFSETQRNKGNFPGRFSGRQFSNSRSEMNVSTLELGDSALYLCASSLGPTGPSGPEQYFGPGTRLTVT.

CDR3 sequence reads: CASSLKLGAQYF. The DNA for the CDR3 is TGTGCCAGCAGCTTAAAATTAGGAGCGCAGTATTTT. The chain employs TRBV11-3 and TRBJ2-3; D is ambiguous. From germline, CDR1 is SGHNT and CDR2 YENEEA. The CDR3 spans 12 residues. Deletions cut 2 bases from V and 10 bases from J, with 10 bases between.

The chain joins TRBV19 to TRBJ2-2; 9 nucleotides line up with TRBD1. Germline V lookup: CDR1 LNHDA, CDR2 SQIVND (reference sequence). V was clipped by 3 bases and J by 5 bases; unmatched bases: 7. This CDR3 comprises 16 residues. The CDR3 nucleotides read TGTGCCAGTAGTATCTGGGGACAGGGAACGACCGGGGAGCTGTTTTTT. Its translation is CASSIWGQGTTGELFF.

This clone was detected a few times. The gene calls are TRBV30 and TRBJ1-1; 9 bases are shared with TRBD1. Unmatched junction bases numbered 8, after V lost 1 base and J lost 5 bases. CDR1 and CDR2 from the germline V gene are GTSNPN and SVGIG (reference sequence). This CDR3 region has 15 residues. The CDR3 spells CAWSATTGGWTEAFF. The CDR3 nucleotides read TGTGCCTGGAGTGCTACGACAGGGGGTTGGACTGAAGCTTTCTTT. Looking up the rest from reference TRBV30 and TRBJ1-1 gives the full variable domain: SQTIHQWPATLVQPVGSPLSLECTVEGTSNPNLYWYRQAAGRGLQLLFYSVGIGQISSEVPQNLSASRPQDRQFILSSKKLLLSDSGFYLCAWSATTGGWTEAFFGQGTRLTVV.

V is TRBV2 and J is TRBJ1-4; 7 bases fit TRBD1. Germline CDR1 is SNHLY and CDR2 is FYNNEI. The CDR3 contains 16 residues. V was pared by 5 bases and J by 0 bases, with 6 bases of the junction left unmatched. The CDR3 region has the DNA TGTGCCAGCAGTACTGACAGGGTGGCAACTAATGAAAAACTGTTTTTT. It yields the protein CASSTDRVATNEKLFF.

The chain recombines TRBV30 with TRBJ2-3, with D unclear. CDR1 and CDR2 (germline): GTSNPN, SVGIG (reference sequence). The CDR3 consists of 11 residues. Trimming stripped 2 bases from V and 4 bases from J, with 4 bases between. CDR3 sequence (DNA): TGTGCCTGGAGTACGGCAGATACGCAGTATTTT. Translating gives CAWSTADTQYF.

J is TRBJ1-6 and V is TRBV3-1 (or the pseudogene TRBV3-2); 7 nucleotides match TRBD1. CDR1 is LGHDT and CDR2 is YNNKEL in the germline V gene (reference sequence). V trimming: 4 bases; J trimming: 4 bases; junction bases outside the gene matches: 10. The CDR3 is 17 residues long. Written as DNA, the CDR3 is TGTGCCAGCAGCCTAAGGGAGTGGGACAGATATAATTCACCCCTCCACTTT. Amino acids: CASSLREWDRYNSPLHF.